This T cell receptor beta chain emerged from a study of shared clonotypes between healthy human individuals. A remark on this clone: What it recognizes is unknown.

Trimming stripped 0 bases from V and 4 bases from J, with 13 bases between. This CDR3 is built from 16 residues. CDR1 and CDR2 from the germline V gene are MNHNS and SASEGT. Per the original data handling: Sequence data from immunoSEQ were junction-only and lacked quality scores; consequently, filtering differed. TCRdb keeps only in-frame clones here, not all; method: immunoSEQ multiplex PCR. The D gene and trimming were derived from the DNA, and the V and J assignments and clone size from that table. The table has around 2.1 million clones, 95% seen once. Findings and limits, study-wide: Blood was the sole source, and tissue repertoires probably differ. Naive subsets tended to show greater estimated richness than memory subsets.

This TCR derives from a man younger than 35 in good health. Sequences were obtained from naive CD4+ T cells sorted from blood. Subset meaning: CD45RA+ positively selected. The V call is TRBV6-1, the J call TRBJ1-5, with a tentative D call TRBD1 (5 bases). The CDR3 loop reads CASSEAGGTVNQPQHF. Written as DNA, the CDR3 is TGTGCCAGCAGTGAAGCGGGGGGGACGGTTAATCAGCCCCAGCATTTT.